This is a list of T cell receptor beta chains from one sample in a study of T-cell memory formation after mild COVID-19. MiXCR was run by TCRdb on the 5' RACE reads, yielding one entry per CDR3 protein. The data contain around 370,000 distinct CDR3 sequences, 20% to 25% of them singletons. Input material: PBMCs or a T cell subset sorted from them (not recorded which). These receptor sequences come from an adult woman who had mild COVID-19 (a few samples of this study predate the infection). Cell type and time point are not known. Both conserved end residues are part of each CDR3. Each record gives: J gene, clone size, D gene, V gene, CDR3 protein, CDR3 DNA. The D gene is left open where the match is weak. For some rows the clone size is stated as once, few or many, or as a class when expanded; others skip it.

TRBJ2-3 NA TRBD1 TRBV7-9 CASSSWDRFTDTQYF TGTGCCAGCAGCTCCTGGGACAGGTTCACAGATACGCAGTATTTT
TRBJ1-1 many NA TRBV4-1 CASSPGTGTDTEAFF TGCGCCAGCAGCCCCGGGACGGGGACTGACACTGAAGCTTTCTTT
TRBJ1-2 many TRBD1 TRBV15 CATSSRYGQGHGYTF TGTGCCACCAGCTCCAGATACGGACAGGGACATGGCTACACCTTC
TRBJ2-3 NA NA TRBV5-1 CASSLGKGLSTDTQYF TGCGCCAGCAGCTTGGGAAAAGGCCTTAGCACAGATACGCAGTATTTT
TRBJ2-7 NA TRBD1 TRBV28 CASNTGTGGEQYF TGTGCCAGCAATACCGGGACAGGGGGCGAGCAGTACTTC
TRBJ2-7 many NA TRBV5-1 CASSFSGYEQYF TGCGCCAGCAGCTTTAGCGGCTACGAGCAGTACTTC
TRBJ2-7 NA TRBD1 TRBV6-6 CASRRQGALYEQYF TGTGCCAGCAGAAGACAGGGAGCCCTCTACGAGCAGTACTTC
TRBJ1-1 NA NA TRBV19 CASSPGTSEAFF TGTGCCAGTAGCCCCGGGACAAGTGAAGCTTTCTTT
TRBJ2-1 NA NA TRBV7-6 CASSLDRVVSNEQFF TGTGCCAGCAGCTTAGACAGGGTGGTCTCAAATGAGCAGTTCTTC
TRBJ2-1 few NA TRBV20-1 CSARDPGRAYNEQFF TGCAGTGCTAGAGATCCTGGCAGGGCCTACAATGAGCAGTTCTTC
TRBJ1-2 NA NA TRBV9 CASSPHRALYGYTF TGTGCCAGCAGCCCCCACAGGGCCCTCTATGGCTACACCTTC
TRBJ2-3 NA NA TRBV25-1 CASSEQGRSTDTQYF TGTGCCAGCAGTGAACAGGGACGCAGCACAGATACGCAGTATTTT
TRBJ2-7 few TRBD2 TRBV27 CASTPRGVWDEQYF TGTGCCAGCACCCCTCGGGGGGTTTGGGACGAGCAGTACTTC
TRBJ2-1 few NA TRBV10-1 CASSMMNRVDSYNEQFF TGCGCCAGCAGTATGATGAACAGGGTGGATTCCTACAATGAGCAGTTCTTC
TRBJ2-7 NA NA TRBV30 CAQSPGAGEQYF TGTGCCCAGTCGCCGGGGGCGGGCGAGCAGTACTTC
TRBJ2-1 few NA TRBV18 CASSPPGLNFEQFF TGTGCCAGCTCTCCTCCGGGGCTTAATTTTGAGCAGTTCTTC
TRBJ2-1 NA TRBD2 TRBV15 CATSRGGTSYNEQFF TGTGCCACCAGCAGGGGAGGGACCTCCTACAATGAGCAGTTCTTC
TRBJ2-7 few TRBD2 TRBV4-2 CASSQETSGSYYEQYF TGTGCCAGCAGCCAAGAGACTAGCGGGAGTTACTACGAGCAGTACTTC
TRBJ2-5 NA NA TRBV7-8 CASSLALPAQETQYF TGTGCCAGCAGCTTAGCTCTACCGGCCCAAGAGACCCAGTACTTC
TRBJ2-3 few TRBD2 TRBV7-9 CASSPPQGTSVGADTQYF TGTGCCAGCAGCCCACCCCAGGGGACTAGCGTTGGTGCAGATACGCAGTATTTT
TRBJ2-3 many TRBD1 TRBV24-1 CATRDRAYTQYF TGTGCCACCAGGGACAGGGCTTATACGCAGTATTTT
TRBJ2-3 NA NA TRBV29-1 CSVAPALRDTQYF TGCAGCGTTGCGCCTGCCCTCAGAGATACGCAGTATTTT
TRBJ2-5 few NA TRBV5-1 CASSLGLGEGEETQYF TGCGCCAGCAGCTTGGGGCTGGGCGAGGGGGAAGAGACCCAGTACTTC
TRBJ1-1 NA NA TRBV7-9 CASSLVLAGSNTEAFF TGTGCCAGCAGCTTAGTTCTTGCAGGGTCGAACACTGAAGCTTTCTTT
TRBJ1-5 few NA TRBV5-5 CASSPGGRSNQPQHF TGTGCCAGCAGCCCGGGAGGGAGGAGCAATCAGCCCCAGCATTTT
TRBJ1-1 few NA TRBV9 CASSVREMNTEAFF TGTGCCAGCAGCGTTAGGGAAATGAACACTGAAGCTTTCTTT
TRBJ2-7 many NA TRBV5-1 CASSLAGVSYEQYF TGCGCCAGCAGCTTGGCGGGGGTCTCCTACGAGCAGTACTTC
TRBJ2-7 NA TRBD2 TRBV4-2 CASSQRVAGDEQYF TGTGCCAGCAGCCAAAGGGTAGCGGGAGACGAGCAGTACTTC
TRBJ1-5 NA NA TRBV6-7 CASSYSGQPNQPQHF TGTGCCAGCAGTTACTCTGGACAGCCCAATCAGCCCCAGCATTTT
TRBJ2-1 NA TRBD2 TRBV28 CASSLFRVAGINEQFF TGTGCCAGCAGTTTATTTCGGGTAGCGGGAATCAATGAGCAGTTCTTC
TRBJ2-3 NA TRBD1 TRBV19 CASSREGRQGRSTDTQYF TGTGCCAGTAGTCGAGAGGGCCGACAGGGGAGAAGCACAGATACGCAGTATTTT
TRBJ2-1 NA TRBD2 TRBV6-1 CASSMGGLAGVSYNEQFF TGTGCCAGCAGTATGGGGGGGCTAGCGGGAGTCTCCTACAATGAGCAGTTCTTC
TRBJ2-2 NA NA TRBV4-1 CASSQVSSVTGELFF TGCGCCAGCAGCCAAGTGTCATCGGTGACCGGGGAGCTGTTTTTT
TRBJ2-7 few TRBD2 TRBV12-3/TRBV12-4 CASRGSGVYEQYF TGTGCCAGCAGAGGTAGCGGGGTCTACGAGCAGTACTTC
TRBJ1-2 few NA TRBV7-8 CASSLDPISSLGYTF TGTGCCAGCAGCTTAGACCCTATAAGTTCTCTGGGCTACACCTTC
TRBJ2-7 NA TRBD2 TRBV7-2 CASSLASGGAYEQYF TGTGCCAGCAGCTTAGCCAGCGGGGGGGCCTACGAGCAGTACTTC